This T cell receptor (beta chain) was documented in a study of CD8 T cell repertoires and HIV-1 epitope variants. Study-wide background: Twenty-five autologous and known Gag and Nef epitope variant peptides each stimulated T cells separately. Epitopes were three Gag families plus Nef HW9 and YT9. An approximately 11-day culture received IL-2, IL-7 and IL-15 on days 3 and 7. Study conclusions and caveats: Six of nine antigen-specific clonotypes appeared cross-reactive to autologous or escape variants.

In regard to this clone: The antigen is not known.

The assay was immunoSEQ multiplex PCR, and TCRdb's table has in-frame clones only and misses some. The sample contains more than 7,000 clones, roughly two thirds of which appear only once. CDR3 length: 14 residues. Unmatched junction bases numbered 3, after V lost 5 bases and J lost 3 bases. Germline V CDR1 and CDR2: SEHNR, FQNEAQ (reference sequence). This receptor was taken from a male donor with HIV. The J gene is TRBJ2-7, the V gene TRBV7-9; TRBD2 agrees at 11 bases. Source material: cultured CD8+ T cells derived from PBMCs. The CDR3 is CASSPTSGIYEQYF. CDR3 nucleotides: TGTGCCAGCAGCCCGACTAGCGGGATCTACGAGCAGTACTTC. Full variable domain (rest looked up from reference TRBV7-9 and TRBJ2-7): DTGVSQNPRHKITKRGQNVTFRCDPISEHNRLYWYRQTLGQGPEFLTYFQNEAQLEKSRLLSDRFSAERPKGSFSTLEIQRTEQGDSAMYLCASSPTSGIYEQYFGPGTRLTVT.